The sequence of this T cell receptor (beta chain) was determined in a study of control samples from healthy donors and cancer patients. Some clones are missing from TCRdb's copy, which holds only in-frame ones; the method was immunoSEQ multiplex PCR. This sample carries about 89,000 clones, about nine tenths of them seen once, and the ten largest clones take approximately 21%. The source is a man younger than 45 in good health. Sequences were obtained from blood.

In DNA form, the CDR3 reads TGTGCCATCAACGGCACAGTTTACTCTGGAAACACCATATATTTT. Translation gives CAINGTVYSGNTIYF. The V and J genes are TRBV10-3 and TRBJ1-3; D uncertain. The CDR3 loop spans 15 amino acids. V gave up 7 bases and J gave up 0 bases, with 13 bases separating them. Germline CDR1 ENHRY, CDR2 SYGVKD.